A selection of T cell receptor beta chains follows, all from one sample in a study of blood T cell repertoires in COVID-19. Libraries were prepared by immunoSEQ multiplex PCR; TCRdb keeps only in-frame clonotypes and omits some of them. This table has under 45,000 clones, 80% to 90% appearing once. What was sequenced was peripheral blood. The receptors stem from a man aged 40-49 years with active COVID-19. The CDR3 runs from the conserved cysteine through the conserved F or W. A D gene is named only where the DNA matches it firmly. Clone size is not always given. Where it is, it says once, few, many or a class for expanded clones.

d_call j_call v_call clone_size cdr3_aa cdr3_nt
TRBD1 TRBJ2-2 TRBV11-2 . CASSSRSERGPGELFF TGTGCCAGCAGCTCCAGGTCGGAGAGGGGGCCCGGGGAGCTGTTTTTT
TRBD1 TRBJ2-7 TRBV7-9 . CATDRVGYEQYF TGTGCCACCGACAGGGTTGGCTACGAGCAGTACTTC
. TRBJ2-1 TRBV7-3 . CASSLMPSTSSYNEQFF TGTGCCAGCAGCTTAATGCCTTCAACTAGCTCCTACAATGAGCAGTTCTTC
. TRBJ1-4 TRBV28 . CASSYRIATNEKLFF TGTGCCAGCAGCTACAGGATCGCAACTAATGAAAAACTGTTTTTT
. TRBJ1-1 TRBV21-1 . CASSNEGGVNTEAFF TGTGCCAGCAGCAACGAGGGTGGGGTGAACACTGAAGCTTTCTTT
. TRBJ2-5 TRBV4-1 . CASSYHSQETQYF TGCGCCAGCAGCTACCACTCGCAAGAGACCCAGTACTTC
TRBD1 TRBJ2-7 TRBV5-4 once CASSSDRVDEQYF TGTGCCAGCAGCTCGGACAGGGTGGACGAGCAGTACTTC
TRBD1 TRBJ2-7 TRBV3-1/TRBV3-2 once CASSYTGQGLSEQYF TGTGCCAGCAGCTATACGGGACAGGGGCTCAGCGAGCAGTACTTC
TRBD2 TRBJ2-5 TRBV9 . CASSVFGLAGQETQYF TGTGCCAGCAGCGTATTTGGACTAGCGGGACAAGAGACCCAGTACTTC
. TRBJ2-3 TRBV29-1 . CSGGTPTIGTDTQYF TGCAGCGGCGGGACTCCCACCATAGGCACAGATACGCAGTATTTT
TRBD1 TRBJ2-3 TRBV9 . CASSDDRGGTDTQYF TGTGCCAGCAGCGACGACAGGGGGGGCACAGATACGCAGTATTTT
. TRBJ1-6 TRBV2 . CASSLRTDNSPLHF TGTGCCAGCAGTCTCAGGACAGATAATTCACCCCTCCACTTT
. TRBJ1-4 TRBV18 . CASSPPSGQGFNEKLFF TGTGCCAGCTCACCACCCTCCGGACAAGGCTTTAATGAAAAACTGTTTTTT
. TRBJ1-1 TRBV11-2 . CASRQIAGGMNTEAFF TGTGCCAGCAGACAAATTGCCGGGGGTATGAACACTGAAGCTTTCTTT
. TRBJ2-2 TRBV2 . CASRRDSTGELFF TGTGCCAGCAGAAGGGACTCCACCGGGGAGCTGTTTTTT
. TRBJ2-1 TRBV10-2 . CASSEGQGGTQFF TGCGCCAGCAGTGAGGGGCAGGGGGGTACGCAGTTCTTC
. TRBJ2-7 TRBV24-1 . CATSDGRSYEQYF TGTGCCACCAGTGATGGCAGGTCCTACGAGCAGTACTTC
TRBD2 TRBJ2-3 TRBV19 . CASSLAGTTSTDTQYF TGTGCCAGTTCACTAGCGGGGACCACTAGCACAGATACGCAGTATTTT
TRBD2 TRBJ2-1 TRBV27 . CASSWSGLAGEQFF TGTGCCAGCAGTTGGTCCGGACTAGCGGGAGAGCAGTTCTTC
TRBD2 TRBJ2-5 TRBV29-1 . CSGGTSGMSETQYF TGCAGCGGAGGGACTAGCGGGATGTCAGAGACCCAGTACTTC
. TRBJ1-2 TRBV30 . CAWRGGPNYGYTF TGTGCCTGGAGAGGGGGTCCTAACTATGGCTACACCTTC
. TRBJ2-3 TRBV19 . CASSLGTPEGTDTQYF TGTGCCAGTAGTCTAGGGACCCCGGAGGGCACAGATACGCAGTATTTT
. TRBJ1-5 TRBV28 few CASSFGGSNQPQHF TGTGCCAGCAGTTTCGGGGGAAGCAATCAGCCCCAGCATTTT
TRBD1 TRBJ1-5 TRBV19 . CASSADRPRDQPQHF TGTGCCAGTAGTGCGGACAGGCCAAGAGATCAGCCCCAGCATTTT
. TRBJ1-1 TRBV11-2 . CASSLWGRRGTEAFF TGTGCCAGCAGCTTATGGGGGCGCCGTGGCACTGAAGCTTTCTTT
. TRBJ2-5 TRBV11-1 . CASSNTGLRGETQYF TGTGCCAGCAGCAATACCGGGTTAAGGGGGGAGACCCAGTACTTC
. TRBJ1-6 TRBV5-8 . CASSPVVSELYNSPLHF TGTGCCAGCAGTCCGGTGGTCTCCGAATTGTATAATTCACCCCTCCACTTT
TRBD1 TRBJ1-2 TRBV4-1 . CASSHQGAGYGYTF TGCGCCAGCAGCCACCAGGGGGCGGGCTATGGCTACACCTTC
TRBD2 TRBJ2-7 TRBV28 few CASREGSYEQYF TGTGCCAGTCGGGAGGGAAGCTACGAGCAGTACTTC
. TRBJ1-2 TRBV9 . CASSVGADLYGYTF TGTGCCAGCAGCGTAGGGGCAGACCTCTATGGCTACACCTTC
. TRBJ2-7 TRBV11-3 . CASSLDRSVNSYEQYF TGTGCCAGCAGCTTAGATCGTAGCGTTAACTCCTACGAGCAGTACTTC
TRBD1 TRBJ1-2 TRBV28 . CASSQGGTSIYGYTF TGTGCCAGCAGCCAGGGGGGCACCTCAATCTATGGCTACACCTTC
TRBD2 TRBJ2-7 TRBV2 . CASSTQLAGYEQYF TGTGCCAGCAGCACCCAGCTAGCGGGCTACGAGCAGTACTTC
TRBD2 TRBJ2-1 TRBV27 . CASSLAPGLVYNEQFF TGTGCCAGCAGTTTAGCCCCCGGACTAGTATACAATGAGCAGTTCTTC
. TRBJ1-5 TRBV2 . CASSERSGFSNQPQHF TGTGCCAGCAGTGAACGGTCGGGGTTTAGCAATCAGCCCCAGCATTTT
. TRBJ2-3 TRBV6-4 . CASSERSTDTQYF TGTGCCAGCAGTGAGCGGAGCACAGATACGCAGTATTTT
TRBD1 TRBJ2-2 TRBV3-1/TRBV3-2 . CASSPQGQGRNTGELFF TGTGCCAGCAGCCCCCAGGGACAGGGGCGGAACACCGGGGAGCTGTTTTTT
TRBD2 TRBJ2-1 TRBV9 . CASSAGLAAYNEQFF TGTGCCAGCAGCGCGGGACTAGCGGCCTACAATGAGCAGTTCTTC
. TRBJ2-7 TRBV28 . CASSSAGALLHYEQYF TGTGCCAGCAGTTCTGCAGGGGCTCTACTCCACTACGAGCAGTACTTC
. TRBJ2-7 TRBV6-1 . CASSEWGTYSYEQYF TGTGCCAGCAGTGAATGGGGGACATACTCCTACGAGCAGTACTTC
. TRBJ2-1 TRBV28 . CASSDPGVFSYNEQFF TGTGCCAGCAGTGACCCGGGGGTGTTTTCCTACAATGAGCAGTTCTTC
. TRBJ1-2 TRBV27 . CASSSGLNYGYTF TGTGCCAGCAGTTCGGGACTAAACTATGGCTACACCTTC
TRBD1 TRBJ1-5 TRBV19 . CASSTQGGAQHF TGTGCCAGTAGTACACAGGGGGGAGCCCAGCATTTT
TRBD1 TRBJ2-5 TRBV27 . CASSPNRGQETQYF TGTGCCAGCAGTCCCAACAGGGGACAAGAGACCCAGTACTTC
TRBD2 TRBJ2-7 TRBV7-9 few CASSLDSGSSYEQYF TGTGCCAGCAGCTTAGATAGCGGGAGCTCCTACGAGCAGTACTTC
TRBD2 TRBJ2-7 TRBV19 . CASSFRSGRGPEQYF TGTGCCAGTAGTTTCCGTAGCGGGAGAGGTCCCGAGCAGTACTTC
. TRBJ2-7 TRBV9 few CASSVATGGYEQYF TGTGCCAGCAGCGTAGCCACAGGAGGGTACGAGCAGTACTTC
TRBD2 TRBJ2-7 TRBV29-1 . CSVETSESYEQYF TGCAGCGTTGAGACTAGCGAAAGCTACGAGCAGTACTTC
. TRBJ2-3 TRBV29-1 . CSAGSGYTDTQYF TGCAGCGCCGGGAGCGGGTACACAGATACGCAGTATTTT